These 16 T cell receptor beta chains came from one sample sequenced in a study of blood T cell repertoires in COVID-19 (dated by TCRdb to the early 2020s). Library prep was done by the immunoSEQ multiplex PCR assay. As stored in TCRdb, this immuneACCESS dataset retains in-frame rearrangements with V and J assigned. A fraction of the clones does not appear; measured against another copy, unresolved V genes explain less than half of the discrepancy, and the remainder lacks a known reason. The sample table holds 130,000 to 150,000 clones, of which roughly 88% were seen once. The ten largest clonotypes hold 0.95% to 1.5% of the sample. Sequenced input: PBMCs or T cells enriched from blood (not recorded which). The source of these receptors is a woman younger than 45 with acute COVID-19.

The gene calls are TRBV11-3 and TRBJ1-1; tentatively, D is TRBD1 (6 bases). The CDR3 runs 17 residues. Trimming shortened V by 4 bases and J by 1 base, and 19 bases separated the two germline ends. Germline-derived CDR1 and CDR2 are SGHNT and YENEEA. The CDR3 loop reads CASSWKNEGGPNTEAFF. DNA for the CDR3: TGTGCCAGCAGCTGGAAAAATGAGGGGGGGCCGAACACTGAAGCTTTCTTT.

The chain employs TRBV5-5 and TRBJ2-1, with 14 bases matching TRBD2. CDR1 is SGHKS and CDR2 is YYEKEE in the germline V gene (reference sequence). Trimming removed 4 bases from V and 9 bases from J; junction bases left unmatched: 6. CDR3 length: 15 residues. The chain's CDR3 is CASSPGLAGEGEQFF. CDR3 nucleotide sequence: TGTGCCAGCAGCCCGGGACTAGCGGGAGAGGGTGAGCAGTTCTTC.

The chain combines TRBV2 with TRBJ2-1; 8 nucleotides align to TRBD2. V lost 2 bases and J lost 2; bases outside the gene matches: 2. The CDR3 has 15 amino acids. Germline CDR1 reads SNHLY; CDR2 reads FYNNEI. CDR3 in DNA: TGTGCCAGCAGTGAACTAGCGGGTACCTACAATGAGCAGTTCTTC. This codes for CASSELAGTYNEQFF. The full variable domain, with the rest looked up from reference TRBV2 and TRBJ2-1, is EPEVTQTPSHQVTQMGQEVILRCVPISNHLYFYWYRQILGQKVEFLVSFYNNEISEKSEIFDDQFSVERPDGSNFTLKIRSTKLEDSAMYFCASSELAGTYNEQFFGPGTRLTVL.

V usage is TRBV7-2 and J usage is TRBJ2-7; D possibly corresponds to TRBD1 (5 bases). CDR3 length equals 15 residues. Trimming left V 5 bases short and J 1 base short, with 15 bases between. Germline V gene data show CDR1 as SGHTA and CDR2 as FQGNSA. CDR3 loop: CASSRTGLSSYEQYF. As DNA, the CDR3 is TGTGCCAGCAGCCGTACAGGCTTATCATCCTACGAGCAGTACTTC.

The chain employs TRBV4-2 and TRBJ2-7, with a possible D match to TRBD2 (6 bases). This CDR3 is built from 13 residues. With 6 bases removed from V and 4 bases from J, the gap between germline ends came to 13 bases. Germline loops: CDR1 LGHNA, CDR2 YNFKEQ. CDR3 in DNA: TGTGCCAGCAGTATCACCGGGAGTTACGAGCAGTACTTC. This codes for CASSITGSYEQYF.

This chain uses TRBV27 with TRBJ1-2; 10 positions match TRBD1. This CDR3 region has 16 residues. Trimming at V came to 8 bases and at J to 8 bases, leaving 17 bases not matched to a gene. Germline CDR1 and CDR2: MNHEY and SMNVEV (reference sequence). CDR3 bases: TGTGCCAGCTCCCTTGGCCCCGGGACAGGGGAAATGGGCTACACCTTC. Translation: CASSLGPGTGEMGYTF.

The chain uses TRBV10-3 and TRBJ2-1; TRBD2 matches 10 bases. V shed 10 bases and J 4 bases; nucleotides not matched to a gene: 7. The CDR3 contains 14 residues. CDR1 is ENHRY, CDR2 SYGVKD, per germline. CDR3 DNA: TGTGCCACCCGTGGGACTAGCGAGTACAATGAGCAGTTCTTC. Its translation is CATRGTSEYNEQFF.

This chain joins TRBV30 and TRBJ2-7; tentatively, D is TRBD1 (6 bases). The CDR3 covers 13 residues. The V and J ends lost 8 bases and 3 bases respectively, with 17 bases between them. Germline values: CDR1 GTSNPN, CDR2 SVGIG (reference sequence). This CDR3 is CALQGDIYYEQYF. Written as DNA, the CDR3 is TGTGCCCTCCAAGGGGACATCTACTACGAGCAGTACTTC.

This clone was detected only once. The rearrangement joins TRBV5-1 to TRBJ1-2; perhaps TRBD1 as D (6 bases). Trimming stripped 5 bases from V and 8 bases from J, with 19 bases between. The CDR3 consists of 14 residues. Per germline, CDR1 SGHRS and CDR2 YFSETQ. In DNA form, the CDR3 reads TGCGCCAGCAGGCCGGGGGGGCCCAGTGCCGGCTACACCTTC. As protein: CASRPGGPSAGYTF.

V and J are TRBV6-2 or TRBV6-3 and TRBJ1-5; 8 positions match TRBD1. Germline loops: CDR1 MNHEY, CDR2 SVGEGT. The CDR3 covers 15 residues. J gave up 2 bases and V 5 bases, and 5 bases lay outside the gene matches. In DNA form, the CDR3 reads TGTGCCAGCAGTCTGGACAGGGTCGGCAATCAGCCCCAGCATTTT. Translating gives CASSLDRVGNQPQHF.

The rearrangement uses TRBV5-1 and TRBJ1-3; tentative D call: TRBD1 (6 bases). The V and J ends lost 0 bases and 0 bases respectively, with 16 bases between them. The germline gives CDR1 SGHRS, CDR2 YFSETQ. The CDR3 contains 18 residues. DNA of the CDR3: TGCGCCAGCAGCTTGGTGTCCCAAGCGACAGGCTCTGGAAACACCATATATTTT. Translating gives CASSLVSQATGSGNTIYF.

This chain connects TRBV12-1 to TRBJ2-7; TRBD2, as called in the table, went unchecked against the DNA. TRBV12-1 is an annotated pseudogene. This CDR3 region has 17 residues. The CDR3 reads CASSWYPSGRGSYEQYF. CDR3 nucleotide sequence: TGTGCCAGCAGCTGGTATCCTAGCGGGAGGGGATCCTACGAGCAGTACTTC.

The V gene is TRBV5-6, the J gene TRBJ1-1; tentative D call: TRBD1 (5 bases). CDR1 and CDR2 from the germline V gene are SGHDT and YYEEEE. V was shortened by 5 bases and J by 12 bases, with 17 bases between the two germline ends. The CDR3 loop spans 12 amino acids. The CDR3 protein is CASSRGGEVPFF. The CDR3 coding sequence is TGTGCCAGCAGTCGGGGGGGAGAGGTGCCTTTCTTT.

A few counts support this clone. J is TRBJ1-3 and V is TRBV6-5; possibly TRBD1 for D (6 bases). Trimming stripped 8 bases from V and 0 bases from J, with 11 bases between. The V gene's germline CDR1 is MNHEY and CDR2 SVGAGI. The CDR3 is made up of 14 amino acids. DNA of the CDR3: TGTGCCAGCGGACAGAAGAGCTCTGGAAACACCATATATTTT. Translating it yields CASGQKSSGNTIYF.

The rearrangement uses TRBV5-1 and TRBJ2-1; 10 bases line up with TRBD1. V lost 4 bases and J lost 2; bases outside the gene matches: 3. Germline lookup yields CDR1 SGHRS and CDR2 YFSETQ. The CDR3 sequence is 15 residues long. The CDR3 nucleotides are TGCGCCAGCAGCCCGGGGACAGGGGCCTACAATGAGCAGTTCTTC. Its translation: CASSPGTGAYNEQFF.

This clone appeared once. V usage is TRBV11-3 and J usage is TRBJ1-1; a weak D match, TRBD1 (5 bases). The germline gives CDR1 SGHNT, CDR2 YENEEA. V shed 1 base and J shed 5 bases, with 11 bases lying between them. This CDR3 is 14 amino acids long. CDR3 DNA: TGTGCCAGCAGCTTAGGGGGCGTCGTGACTGAAGCTTTCTTT. It yields the protein CASSLGGVVTEAFF. Together with reference TRBV11-3 and TRBJ1-1, the CDR3 gives the full variable domain: EAGVVQSPRYKIIEKKQPVAFWCNPISGHNTLYWYLQNLGQGPELLIRYENEEAVDDSQLPKDRFSAERLKGVDSTLKIQPAELGDSAVYLCASSLGGVVTEAFFGQGTRLTVV.